These T cell receptor beta chains were read from a single sample in a study of cytomegalovirus exposure and HLA in healthy donors. Sequencing was performed with immunoSEQ multiplex PCR; in TCRdb, only in-frame clones are kept and a portion is missing. The table has some 190,000 clones, more than 70% seen once. Sequencing was done on a sample of PBMCs. The origin of the receptors is a man aged 30 to 39 in good health and CMV-seropositive. CDR3s include the opening cysteine and the closing phenylalanine or tryptophan. A D gene is named only where the DNA matches it firmly. A clone size is listed for some rows: how often the clone was seen (once, few, many), or a class if it is expanded.

d_gene: NA; j_gene: TRBJ2-5; v_gene: TRBV19; abundance: few; CDR3aa: CATGRGPETQYF; CDR3nt: TGTGCCACCGGGAGGGGGCCAGAGACCCAGTACTTC
d_gene: NA; j_gene: TRBJ2-1; v_gene: TRBV7-8; abundance: NA; CDR3aa: CASSLAEADNEQFF; CDR3nt: TGTGCCAGCAGCTTAGCCGAAGCGGACAATGAGCAGTTCTTC
d_gene: TRBD2; j_gene: TRBJ2-3; v_gene: TRBV28; abundance: NA; CDR3aa: CASRETGRDTQYF; CDR3nt: TGTGCCAGCAGGGAGACCGGGAGGGATACGCAGTATTTT
d_gene: TRBD1; j_gene: TRBJ2-7; v_gene: TRBV6-6; abundance: NA; CDR3aa: CASSLAGTGGGEQYF; CDR3nt: TGTGCCAGCAGTCTCGCCGGGACAGGGGGCGGCGAGCAGTACTTC
d_gene: TRBD1; j_gene: TRBJ1-2; v_gene: TRBV6-6; abundance: NA; CDR3aa: CASSYVRQGANGYTF; CDR3nt: TGTGCCAGCAGTTACGTCCGGCAGGGGGCAAATGGCTACACCTTC
d_gene: TRBD1; j_gene: TRBJ2-7; v_gene: TRBV2; abundance: NA; CDR3aa: CASSPGQGRYEQYF; CDR3nt: TGTGCCAGCAGTCCAGGACAGGGCCGCTACGAGCAGTACTTC
d_gene: TRBD2; j_gene: TRBJ2-7; v_gene: TRBV5-1; abundance: NA; CDR3aa: CASSLGRGGMYYEQYF; CDR3nt: TGCGCCAGCAGCCTGGGTCGGGGGGGAATGTACTACGAGCAGTACTTC
d_gene: NA; j_gene: TRBJ1-1; v_gene: TRBV5-5; abundance: few; CDR3aa: CASSSLHDSKTEAFF; CDR3nt: TGTGCCAGCAGCTCCTTACATGACAGTAAAACTGAAGCTTTCTTT
d_gene: TRBD2; j_gene: TRBJ2-7; v_gene: TRBV10-3; abundance: NA; CDR3aa: CAITKTSGSLSGEQYF; CDR3nt: TGTGCCATCACAAAGACTAGCGGGAGTCTTTCAGGCGAGCAGTACTTC
d_gene: NA; j_gene: TRBJ1-2; v_gene: TRBV25-1; abundance: NA; CDR3aa: CASTLGADPHPHF; CDR3nt: TGTGCCAGCACCCTTGGAGCGGACCCCCACCCGCACTTC
d_gene: NA; j_gene: TRBJ1-4; v_gene: TRBV9; abundance: NA; CDR3aa: CASSVEQGFGEKLFF; CDR3nt: TGTGCCAGCAGCGTAGAACAGGGTTTTGGGGAAAAACTGTTTTTT
d_gene: TRBD1; j_gene: TRBJ2-3; v_gene: TRBV18; abundance: NA; CDR3aa: CASSPPTGGTDTQYF; CDR3nt: TGTGCCAGCTCACCACCGACAGGGGGCACAGATACGCAGTATTTT
d_gene: NA; j_gene: TRBJ2-5; v_gene: TRBV19; abundance: once; CDR3aa: CASSSGQEEETQYF; CDR3nt: TGTGCCAGTAGTTCGGGTCAAGAGGAGGAGACCCAGTACTTC
d_gene: TRBD1; j_gene: TRBJ1-2; v_gene: TRBV7-2; abundance: NA; CDR3aa: CASSYDRGRGYTF; CDR3nt: TGTGCCAGCAGCTATGACAGGGGGCGCGGCTACACCTTC
d_gene: TRBD1; j_gene: TRBJ2-7; v_gene: TRBV30; abundance: few; CDR3aa: CAWSEPGQGKYEQYF; CDR3nt: TGTGCCTGGAGTGAGCCGGGACAGGGAAAGTACGAGCAGTACTTC
d_gene: TRBD2; j_gene: TRBJ2-5; v_gene: TRBV27; abundance: NA; CDR3aa: CASSTGLAGVETQYF; CDR3nt: TGTGCCAGCAGTACGGGACTAGCGGGAGTGGAGACCCAGTACTTC
d_gene: NA; j_gene: TRBJ1-1; v_gene: TRBV2; abundance: few; CDR3aa: CASSEAGEGTEAFF; CDR3nt: TGTGCCAGCAGTGAAGCGGGAGAGGGCACTGAAGCTTTCTTT
d_gene: NA; j_gene: TRBJ1-5; v_gene: TRBV11-1; abundance: NA; CDR3aa: CASSHGRGLDNQPQHF; CDR3nt: TGTGCCAGCAGCCACGGGCGGGGATTGGACAATCAGCCCCAGCATTTT
d_gene: NA; j_gene: TRBJ2-1; v_gene: TRBV11-2; abundance: NA; CDR3aa: CASTAGGGRAYNEQFF; CDR3nt: TGTGCCAGCACCGCAGGGGGCGGGAGGGCTTACAATGAGCAGTTCTTC
d_gene: NA; j_gene: TRBJ2-3; v_gene: TRBV5-1; abundance: NA; CDR3aa: CASSSARDGIRRSDTQYF; CDR3nt: TGCGCCAGCAGCTCAGCGCGGGACGGCATACGGCGGTCGGATACGCAGTATTTT
d_gene: TRBD1; j_gene: TRBJ1-2; v_gene: TRBV14; abundance: NA; CDR3aa: CASSLERGHGYTF; CDR3nt: TGTGCCAGCAGCTTGGAAAGGGGGCACGGCTACACCTTC
d_gene: NA; j_gene: TRBJ1-4; v_gene: TRBV30; abundance: NA; CDR3aa: CANQAGRAEKLFF; CDR3nt: TGTGCCAACCAAGCGGGGCGCGCTGAAAAACTGTTTTTT
d_gene: NA; j_gene: TRBJ1-5; v_gene: TRBV12-5; abundance: NA; CDR3aa: CASGLVIANNQDQPQHF; CDR3nt: TGTGCTAGTGGTTTGGTAATAGCCAATAATCAAGATCAGCCCCAGCATTTT
d_gene: NA; j_gene: TRBJ2-3; v_gene: TRBV19; abundance: NA; CDR3aa: CASSSGLLGPDTQYF; CDR3nt: TGTGCCAGTAGTAGTGGACTGCTCGGGCCAGATACGCAGTATTTT
d_gene: TRBD2; j_gene: TRBJ2-5; v_gene: TRBV7-6; abundance: once; CDR3aa: CASSPVVAGMSEETQYF; CDR3nt: TGTGCCAGCAGCCCCGTAGTAGCGGGGATGTCGGAAGAGACCCAGTACTTC
d_gene: NA; j_gene: TRBJ2-1; v_gene: TRBV7-8; abundance: NA; CDR3aa: CASAEVSSYNEQFF; CDR3nt: TGTGCCAGCGCCGAGGTGAGCTCCTACAATGAGCAGTTCTTC
d_gene: NA; j_gene: TRBJ2-1; v_gene: TRBV2; abundance: NA; CDR3aa: CASSHSPGDLGSYNEQFF; CDR3nt: TGTGCCAGCAGTCACTCCCCGGGGGACCTAGGCTCCTACAATGAGCAGTTCTTC
d_gene: TRBD1; j_gene: TRBJ2-5; v_gene: TRBV27; abundance: once; CDR3aa: CASSLGQGRETQYF; CDR3nt: TGTGCCAGCAGTTTGGGACAGGGGAGGGAGACCCAGTACTTC
d_gene: NA; j_gene: TRBJ2-7; v_gene: TRBV5-4; abundance: NA; CDR3aa: CASSLPGREQYF; CDR3nt: TGTGCCAGCAGCTTGCCAGGGCGGGAGCAGTACTTC
d_gene: TRBD1; j_gene: TRBJ1-1; v_gene: TRBV6-5; abundance: NA; CDR3aa: CASSYWTGGKTEAFF; CDR3nt: TGTGCCAGCAGTTACTGGACAGGGGGCAAAACTGAAGCTTTCTTT
d_gene: NA; j_gene: TRBJ1-1; v_gene: TRBV11-1; abundance: NA; CDR3aa: CASSPSLNTEAFF; CDR3nt: TGTGCCAGCAGCCCCTCCTTGAACACTGAAGCTTTCTTT
d_gene: TRBD1; j_gene: TRBJ2-7; v_gene: TRBV18; abundance: NA; CDR3aa: CASSPRQGLKDEQYF; CDR3nt: TGTGCCAGCTCACCCAGACAGGGCCTTAAGGACGAGCAGTACTTC
d_gene: TRBD1; j_gene: TRBJ1-6; v_gene: TRBV6-5; abundance: NA; CDR3aa: CASRSDRENSPLHF; CDR3nt: TGTGCCAGCCGGTCAGACAGGGAGAATTCACCCCTCCACTTT
d_gene: NA; j_gene: TRBJ1-2; v_gene: TRBV9; abundance: NA; CDR3aa: CASSPRGDPYNYGYTF; CDR3nt: TGTGCCAGCAGCCCTCGGGGGGACCCGTATAACTATGGCTACACCTTC
d_gene: TRBD1; j_gene: TRBJ1-1; v_gene: TRBV5-6; abundance: NA; CDR3aa: CASSVQGAQGTEAFF; CDR3nt: TGTGCCAGCAGCGTACAGGGGGCGCAAGGCACTGAAGCTTTCTTT
d_gene: NA; j_gene: TRBJ2-5; v_gene: TRBV7-2; abundance: NA; CDR3aa: CASSLVETPAETQYF; CDR3nt: TGTGCCAGCAGCTTAGTGGAGACTCCCGCGGAGACCCAGTACTTC
d_gene: NA; j_gene: TRBJ2-2; v_gene: TRBV7-6; abundance: NA; CDR3aa: CASSLQGNTGELFF; CDR3nt: TGTGCCAGCAGCTTACAGGGGAACACCGGGGAGCTGTTTTTT
d_gene: NA; j_gene: TRBJ2-3; v_gene: TRBV11-2; abundance: NA; CDR3aa: CASSSGDWISTDTQYF; CDR3nt: TGTGCCAGCAGTTCGGGGGACTGGATTAGCACAGATACGCAGTATTTT
d_gene: NA; j_gene: TRBJ1-2; v_gene: TRBV28; abundance: NA; CDR3aa: CASSLVRGKGNYGYTF; CDR3nt: TGTGCCAGCAGTTTAGTCCGGGGAAAGGGTAACTATGGCTACACCTTC
d_gene: NA; j_gene: TRBJ2-3; v_gene: TRBV9; abundance: NA; CDR3aa: CASSVGGGPATDTQYF; CDR3nt: TGTGCCAGCAGCGTAGGAGGCGGCCCGGCGACAGATACGCAGTATTTT
d_gene: NA; j_gene: TRBJ2-5; v_gene: TRBV14; abundance: NA; CDR3aa: CASSTGQLQETQYF; CDR3nt: TGTGCCAGCAGCACGGGACAACTCCAAGAGACCCAGTACTTC
d_gene: TRBD2; j_gene: TRBJ2-7; v_gene: TRBV27; abundance: few; CDR3aa: CASSQGLAGVGEQYF; CDR3nt: TGTGCCAGCAGCCAAGGACTAGCGGGAGTGGGTGAGCAGTACTTC
d_gene: NA; j_gene: TRBJ2-7; v_gene: TRBV28; abundance: NA; CDR3aa: CASSFNSGAAYEQYF; CDR3nt: TGTGCCAGCAGTTTTAACTCAGGGGCGGCCTACGAGCAGTACTTC
d_gene: NA; j_gene: TRBJ2-4; v_gene: TRBV5-1; abundance: NA; CDR3aa: CASSLGSSSQNIQYF; CDR3nt: TGCGCCAGCAGCTTGGGGTCGAGTAGCCAAAACATTCAGTACTTC
d_gene: NA; j_gene: TRBJ2-3; v_gene: TRBV21-1; abundance: few; CDR3aa: CASSKGSRAIDTQYF; CDR3nt: TGTGCCAGCAGCAAAGGCAGCAGGGCGATAGATACGCAGTATTTT
d_gene: TRBD2; j_gene: TRBJ2-7; v_gene: TRBV10-3; abundance: once; CDR3aa: CAISPGTTNDEQYF; CDR3nt: TGTGCCATCAGCCCCGGGACTACTAACGACGAGCAGTACTTC
d_gene: NA; j_gene: TRBJ1-4; v_gene: TRBV4-3; abundance: once; CDR3aa: CASSQGGGHEKLFF; CDR3nt: TGCGCCAGCAGCCAAGGAGGGGGTCATGAAAAACTGTTTTTT